The 5 T cell receptor beta chains below come from one sample, sequenced in a study of T cells expressing NK-cell markers. Reanalyzing the 5' RACE reads, TCRdb keeps one entry per CDR3 protein, without DNA. The sample table sets out about 160,000 distinct CDR3 sequences. The sequenced sample consisted of blood T cells: a sorted CD56 or NKG2C T cell subset, CD4+ or CD8+ T cells, or bulk PBMC T cells (not recorded which). These receptors all come from a man between 18 and 69 years old in good health.

The genes are TRBV5-1 and TRBJ1-3. The CDR3 loop spans 14 amino acids. The germline V gene encodes CDR1 SGHRS and CDR2 YFSETQ. CDR3 in amino acids: CASSRGTAGNTIYF.

This rearrangement joins TRBV10-2 to TRBJ2-2; TCRdb returns TRBD2, unconfirmable since there is no DNA. The CDR3 loop spans 15 amino acids. CDR1 is WSHSY, CDR2 SAAADI, per germline. The CDR3 spells CASSLPTGNTGELFF.

The chain employs TRBV20-1 and TRBJ2-7; TCRdb's assignment of TRBD2 cannot be checked, as there is no DNA. The CDR3 totals 14 residues. Germline assignment: CDR1 DFQATT and CDR2 SNEGSKA (reference sequence). CDR3 loop: CSARSVGPNYEQYF.

The chain links TRBV7-2 to TRBJ2-7; TCRdb returns TRBD2, unconfirmable since there is no DNA. Germline lookup yields CDR1 SGHTA and CDR2 FQGNSA. The CDR3 runs to 14 residues. This CDR3 reads CASSLIKDYPEQYF. Together with reference TRBV7-2 and TRBJ2-7, the CDR3 gives the full variable domain: GAGVSQSPSNKVTEKGKDVELRCDPISGHTALYWYRQSLGQGLEFLIYFQGNSAPDKSGLPSDRFSAERTGGSVSTLTIQRTQQEDSAVYLCASSLIKDYPEQYFGPGTRLTVT.

V usage is TRBV27 and J usage is TRBJ2-1; TCRdb's D gene call, TRBD1, goes unchecked for lack of DNA. CDR3 length: 13 amino acids. Germline CDR1 and CDR2: MNHEY and SMNVEV (reference sequence). The CDR3 spells CASSAGQFNEQFF.